This TCR beta chain comes out of a study of blood T cell repertoires in COVID-19. Germline loops: CDR1 LGHDT, CDR2 YNNKEL (reference sequence). The CDR3 extends over 13 amino acids. Trimming pared 4 bases from V and 6 bases from J, leaving 12 bases between. Using immunoSEQ multiplex PCR, the repertoire was profiled, and TCRdb retains in-frame clones only, with some absent. The sample holds 200,000 to 250,000 clones, 88% seen once. The sample was PBMCs or T cells enriched from blood (not recorded which). The chain recombines TRBV3-1 (or the pseudogene TRBV3-2) with TRBJ1-2; a possible D gene is TRBD1 (5 bases). This clonotype was obtained from a woman in her 30s who had been exposed to COVID-19. The CDR3 nucleotides are TGTGCCAGCAGCCTCGACAGAGTAAATGGCTACACCTTC. It is translated as CASSLDRVNGYTF.